This T cell receptor beta chain was sequenced during a study of early T cells in non-severe SARS-CoV-2 infection. Study findings and constraints: VDJdb matching skewed toward anti-spike CD8 responses, missing private and CD4 specificities.

Unique molecular identifiers were attached to individual cDNA molecules. Each CDR3 protein gets one entry after TCRdb re-called the 5' RACE reads with MiXCR. The table lists tens of thousands of distinct CDR3 sequences, under 4.5% of them singletons, with 5.9% in the top ten. Worth noting for this clonotype: As yet, its antigen is unknown.

This receptor was taken from an adult who was a healthcare worker with PCR-confirmed SARS-CoV-2 infection or an uninfected control (not recorded which). Sequenced: whole blood.

This CDR3 is CAWSVLYGTEAFF. The CDR3, as DNA: TGTGCCTGGAGTGTACTCTACGGTACTGAAGCTTTCTTT. The rearrangement links TRBV30 to TRBJ1-1, with D hard to call. V shed 0 bases and J shed 5 bases, with 10 bases lying between them. The germline V gene encodes CDR1 GTSNPN and CDR2 SVGIG (reference sequence). CDR3 length: 13 amino acids. The variable domain in full, completed from reference TRBV30 and TRBJ1-1, reads SQTIHQWPATLVQPVGSPLSLECTVEGTSNPNLYWYRQAAGRGLQLLFYSVGIGQISSEVPQNLSASRPQDRQFILSSKKLLLSDSGFYLCAWSVLYGTEAFFGQGTRLTVV.